The clone carrying this T cell receptor (beta chain) was counted at least ten times. The target antigen is unknown. This CDR3 is 12 amino acids long. V was shortened by 4 bases and J by 12 bases, with 14 bases between the two germline ends. In germline, CDR1 is SGDLS, CDR2 YYNGEE. As to time point: newly diagnosed GD, antithyroid drugs for less than 3 months. Construction of the TCR library relied on RNA isolated from PBMCs. The data belong to a study of regulatory T cells in long-lasting Graves disease. General study results and limits: Persistent Graves' patients had lower TCR diversity than newly diagnosed ones.

Construction of the TCR beta libraries employed iRepertoire HTBI primers in conjunction with Arm-PCR of CDR3 regions. TCRdb fed the multiplex PCR reads into MiXCR, producing one record per CDR3 protein. The table lists hundreds of thousands of distinct CDR3 sequences, around 15% of them singletons. This same sample was also taken into another study, of T cells in Graves' hyperthyroidism and ophthalmopathy. From that paper: The HTBI primer set was used in a first-round RT-PCR of the TCR CDR3. The blood repertoire included most of the expanded thyroid clonotypes above 0.001. Stable hyperthyroidism and ophthalmopathy were separated using 13 V-J signatures.

The sample was peripheral blood mononuclear cells (PBMCs), taken at new diagnosis, from a patient treated with antithyroid drugs. The receptor's source is a woman aged 35-60 years with Graves disease. This sequence joins TRBV9 and TRBJ2-1, with D possibly matching TRBD2 (5 bases). CDR3 residues: CASSSLGLAQFF. DNA for the CDR3: TGTGCCAGCAGCTCCCTTGGGCTAGCGCAGTTCTTC.